These T cell receptor beta chains were read from a single sample in a study of T cell responses to AZD1222 COVID-19 vaccine. The assay was immunoSEQ multiplex PCR, and TCRdb's table has in-frame clones only and misses some. Counted here are roughly 150,000 clones, roughly 93% occurring once; the ten biggest clones make up 9.3%. Sequencing was performed on peripheral blood, taken 28 days after the second AZD1222 dose. Receptors originate from an adult who received the AZD1222 COVID-19 vaccine. The CDR3 runs from the conserved cysteine through the conserved F or W. The D gene is left open where the match is weak. Some rows have no size entry. The others give once, few or many, or a class for an expanded clone.

abundance,d_gene,v_gene,j_gene,CDR3nt,CDR3aa
.,.,TRBV5-1,TRBJ2-1,TGCGCCAGCAGCTTGCAGACGTGGGATAGCTCCTACAATGAGCAGTTCTTC,CASSLQTWDSSYNEQFF
.,.,TRBV4-1,TRBJ1-1,TGCGCCAGCAGCCAAGGACCAGGGGACACTGAAGCTTTCTTT,CASSQGPGDTEAFF
.,.,TRBV28,TRBJ1-5,TGTGCCAGCAAGAGTCCAGGGCTCAATCAGCCCCAGCATTTT,CASKSPGLNQPQHF
.,.,TRBV6-5,TRBJ1-2,TGTGCCAGCAGTTACGGGAACTATGGCTACACCTTC,CASSYGNYGYTF
.,TRBD1,TRBV11-2,TRBJ1-4,TGTGCCAGCAGCGACTGGGGACAGGGGAGAGGCCGGGGCGAAAAACTGTTTTTT,CASSDWGQGRGRGEKLFF
.,TRBD1,TRBV7-2,TRBJ1-4,TGTGCCAGCAGCCGTGACAGGGGAGGGGAAAAACTGTTTTTT,CASSRDRGGEKLFF
.,.,TRBV27,TRBJ2-3,TGTGCCAGCCGGCTTAAGGGGGGCCGTACAGATACGCAGTATTTT,CASRLKGGRTDTQYF
.,.,TRBV4-1,TRBJ1-4,TGCGCCAGCAGCCAAGGACCAACAACTAATGAAAAACTGTTTTTT,CASSQGPTTNEKLFF
.,.,TRBV3-1/TRBV3-2,TRBJ1-2,TGTGCCAGCAGCCAAGGGACAGCCAACTATGGCTACACCTTC,CASSQGTANYGYTF
few,.,TRBV6-5,TRBJ1-1,TGTGCCAGCAGTCGGGCCGTGAACACTGAAGCTTTCTTT,CASSRAVNTEAFF
.,TRBD1,TRBV20-1,TRBJ1-1,TGCAGTGCTAGTCGGACAGGGGGCGGGAGTACTGAAGCTTTCTTT,CSASRTGGGSTEAFF
.,TRBD1,TRBV5-5,TRBJ1-1,TGTGCCAGCAACCCGGGACAGGGATACACTGAAGCTTTCTTT,CASNPGQGYTEAFF
.,TRBD1,TRBV19,TRBJ1-2,TGTGCCAGTAGCCCAGAAGCAGGGGGCTACTATGGCTACACCTTC,CASSPEAGGYYGYTF
.,.,TRBV19,TRBJ1-1,TGTGCCAGTAGTATTGGGGTCATGAACACTGAAGCTTTCTTT,CASSIGVMNTEAFF
.,.,TRBV4-1,TRBJ1-2,TGCGCCAGCAGCCGAACTCAGGTGGAGGGATTCTTCGGAGGCTACACCTTC,CASSRTQVEGFFGGYTF
.,.,TRBV6-5,TRBJ2-2,TGTGCCAGCCGGGGGGACAGGATGGTCACCGGGGAGCTGTTTTTT,CASRGDRMVTGELFF
few,.,TRBV5-8,TRBJ2-5,TGTGCCAGCAGCTTACGGGGGCGAGAGACCCAGTACTTC,CASSLRGRETQYF
once,.,TRBV7-6,TRBJ2-5,TGTGCCAGCAGCTTAGCGCTTACGGGGGCGGGTGAGACCCAGTACTTC,CASSLALTGAGETQYF
.,TRBD2,TRBV5-8,TRBJ2-1,TGTGCCAGCAGAGAGCGGGATTATGGGAATGAGCAGTTCTTC,CASRERDYGNEQFF
.,TRBD1,TRBV7-8,TRBJ2-1,TGTGCCAGCAGCCCCGACCCGGGACAGGGGGCGTATGAGCAGTTCTTC,CASSPDPGQGAYEQFF
.,TRBD1,TRBV10-3,TRBJ1-2,TGTGCCATCAGTGAGTCTAGGGGGCCGAACTATGGCTACACCTTC,CAISESRGPNYGYTF
.,TRBD1,TRBV2,TRBJ1-5,TGTGCCAGCAGTGGGACAGGGTCATCGGGCAATCAGCCCCAGCATTTT,CASSGTGSSGNQPQHF
.,.,TRBV30,TRBJ1-6,TGTGCCTGGAGTGTACTCTCGGGGAGTTATAATTCACCCCTCCACTTT,CAWSVLSGSYNSPLHF
.,.,TRBV5-6,TRBJ1-1,TGTGCCAGCAGCGCCTTCGTCACCTCTGAAGCTTTCTTT,CASSAFVTSEAFF
.,.,TRBV4-3,TRBJ2-3,TGCGCCAGCAGCCCGGGGGGCCTCAGCACAGATACGCAGTATTTT,CASSPGGLSTDTQYF
.,.,TRBV6-2/TRBV6-3,TRBJ2-2,TGTGCCAGCAGTTACTCGGACACGTTGCGGTCGAGGCTGTTTTTT,CASSYSDTLRSRLFF
.,.,TRBV2,TRBJ1-2,TGTGCCAGCGGTAACTATGGCTACACCTTC,CASGNYGYTF
.,TRBD1,TRBV5-6,TRBJ1-2,TGTGCCAGCAGCTTGGGACAGGGGTCTGGAGGCTACACCTTC,CASSLGQGSGGYTF